These T cell receptor beta chains were read from a single sample in a study of cytomegalovirus exposure and HLA in healthy donors. Libraries were prepared by immunoSEQ multiplex PCR; TCRdb keeps only in-frame clonotypes and omits some of them. The top ten clones hold approximately 9.9% of a sample with around 62,000 clones, just under 80% of them seen once. The specimen sequenced was PBMCs. Receptor source: a man between 40 and 49 years old in good health and CMV-seronegative. The conserved cysteine and the conserved F or W are not part of the CDR3 here. Fields, in order: CDR3 length, V gene, D gene, clone size, J gene, CDR3 protein. D genes are given only for firm matches. Expanded clones are given a class, and other clones once, few, many or no size at all.

12,TRBV11-3,TRBD1,NA,TRBJ2-3,ASSLGDRGHTQY
16,TRBV27,NA,NA,TRBJ2-6,ASSLSPGVGRFFHVLT
11,TRBV27,NA,NA,TRBJ1-2,ASSLEFGYGYT
13,TRBV18,NA,few,TRBJ1-6,ASKGGTEKNSPLH
14,TRBV5-1,TRBD2,few,TRBJ2-1,ASSLKGTSGFNEQF
12,TRBV7-9,NA,NA,TRBJ1-1,ASSPSRELLAAF
13,TRBV10-2,NA,NA,TRBJ2-5,ASSVEAALQETQY
14,TRBV10-3,NA,NA,TRBJ2-2,AISERTPTSTGELF
13,TRBV11-2,NA,NA,TRBJ1-3,ASSLDPGKGNTIY
15,TRBV4-1,TRBD1,NA,TRBJ2-1,ASSQDAGDSSYNEQF
14,TRBV5-1,TRBD2,NA,TRBJ2-1,ASSSGLLAGGNEQF
9,TRBV5-6,NA,NA,TRBJ1-2,ASSFLGEST
12,TRBV18,NA,NA,TRBJ2-7,ASSPLTGIHEQY
12,TRBV4-1,NA,NA,TRBJ2-2,ASSPRTLTGELF
12,TRBV18,NA,NA,TRBJ1-4,ASSPPGDNEKLF
12,TRBV2,TRBD2,NA,TRBJ2-1,ASSGGVSYNEQF
12,TRBV2,TRBD1,NA,TRBJ1-1,ASSGGQGNTEAF
12,TRBV5-8,NA,NA,TRBJ1-3,ASSFGGNGNTIY
13,TRBV13,TRBD1,NA,TRBJ2-5,ASSYGTGPRETQY
12,TRBV6-4,TRBD2,NA,TRBJ2-3,ASSTSGGGDTQY
11,TRBV6-1,NA,once,TRBJ1-2,ASSGAGNYGYT
12,TRBV15,NA,few,TRBJ1-1,ATSRDLADTEAF
12,TRBV7-9,TRBD1,NA,TRBJ2-7,SSSLGTGSYEQY
13,TRBV6-1,TRBD1,NA,TRBJ1-1,ASNSLQGTGSEAF
13,TRBV5-6,TRBD1,NA,TRBJ1-5,ASSSGTASNQPQH
13,TRBV5-5,NA,NA,TRBJ2-5,ASSLRSTAGETQY
13,TRBV5-1,NA,NA,TRBJ2-2,ASSLGRENTGELF
16,TRBV15,TRBD1,medium-sized,TRBJ1-4,ATSRLRDSSGRGEKLF
13,TRBV19,NA,NA,TRBJ1-2,ASSLRQVQNYGYT
13,TRBV7-9,TRBD1,NA,TRBJ1-3,ASSSQDRDGNTIY
11,TRBV15,NA,NA,TRBJ1-2,ATSGTMGYGYT
13,TRBV7-6,NA,NA,TRBJ2-2,ASRGGAPNTGELF
14,TRBV5-1,TRBD1,NA,TRBJ1-3,ASSLEGASSGNTIY
11,TRBV11-3,NA,NA,TRBJ2-3,ASSSPGADTQY
14,TRBV5-4,NA,NA,TRBJ1-2,ASSVGSELPLYGYT